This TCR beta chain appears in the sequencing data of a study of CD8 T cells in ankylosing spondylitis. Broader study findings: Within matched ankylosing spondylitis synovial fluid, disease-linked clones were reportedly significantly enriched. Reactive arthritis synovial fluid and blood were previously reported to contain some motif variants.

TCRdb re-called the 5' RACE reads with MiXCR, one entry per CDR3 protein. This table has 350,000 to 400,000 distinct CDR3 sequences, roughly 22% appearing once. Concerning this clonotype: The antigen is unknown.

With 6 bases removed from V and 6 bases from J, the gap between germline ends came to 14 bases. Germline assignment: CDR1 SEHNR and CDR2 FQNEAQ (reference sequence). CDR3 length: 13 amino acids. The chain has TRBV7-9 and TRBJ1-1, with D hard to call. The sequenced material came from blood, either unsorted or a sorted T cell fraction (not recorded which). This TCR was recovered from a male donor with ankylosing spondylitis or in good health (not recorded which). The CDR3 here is CASRQTNAPEAFF. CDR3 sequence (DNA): TGTGCCAGCAGACAGACCAACGCGCCTGAAGCTTTCTTT.